Below are 19 T cell receptor beta chains sequenced from a single sample in a study of CD8+ T cells in alopecia areata (dated by TCRdb to the late 2010s). CD4+ cells from roughly five biomarker-study patients were further sorted into CD25+CD127- cells. Library construction relied on the immunoSEQ multiplex PCR assay. To provide template for TCR sequencing, every sample had RNA extracted and reverse transcribed into cDNA. Entries here come from immuneACCESS through TCRdb and include only in-frame sequences with V and J called. Some clones fail to appear in such tables; in the studies checked, an unresolved V gene covers under half of the shortfall, and the cause of the remainder is unknown. The sample table records 35,000 to 45,000 clones; around 50% of these occur just once. The ten largest clones represent approximately 1.7% of the sample. Specimen: CD4+ Tregs sorted from blood. The receptors derive from a human donor with alopecia areata.

The chain joins TRBV19 to TRBJ2-5, with D maybe TRBD1 (5 bases). Trimming shortened V by 5 bases and J by 2 bases, and 9 bases separated the two germline ends. The V gene's germline CDR1 is LNHDA and CDR2 SQIVND (reference sequence). The CDR3 is 13 residues long. The CDR3 sequence is CASSRAGQETQYF. CDR3 bases: TGTGCCAGTAGTCGGGCAGGGCAAGAGACCCAGTACTTC.

Only a few counts were recorded for this clone. V and J are TRBV11-2 and TRBJ2-5, with TRBD1 matching 7 bases. V gave up 5 bases and J gave up 2 bases; unmatched junction bases: 11. Germline V lookup: CDR1 SGHAT, CDR2 FQNNGV. The CDR3 loop spans 16 amino acids. This CDR3 reads CASSTATGTLQETQYF. The CDR3 DNA is TGTGCCAGCAGCACGGCGACAGGGACACTTCAAGAGACCCAGTACTTC.

J is TRBJ1-2 and V is TRBV29-1; tentatively, D is TRBD1 (5 bases). The V end was cut by 5 bases, the J end by 1 base, with 17 bases between. The CDR3 runs 15 residues. The germline V gene encodes CDR1 SQVTM and CDR2 ANQGSEA. CDR3 residues: CSVSGRPNSNYGYTF. CDR3 DNA: TGCAGCGTTTCGGGACGGCCAAATAGTAACTATGGCTACACCTTC. The whole variable domain, remainder taken from reference TRBV29-1 and TRBJ1-2, is SAVISQKPSRDICQRGTSLTIQCQVDSQVTMMFWYRQQPGQSLTLIATANQGSEATYESGFVIDKFPISRPNLTFSTLTVSNMSPEDSSIYLCSVSGRPNSNYGYTFGSGTRLTVV.

The chain recombines TRBV4-1 with TRBJ2-1; 7 bases are shared with TRBD2. Unmatched junction bases numbered 6, after V lost 1 base and J lost 6 bases. CDR1 is MGHRA, CDR2 YSYEKL, per germline. This CDR3 has 15 residues. CDR3 DNA: TGCGCCAGCAGCCAAGGTAGACTAGCCGGCAATGAGCAGTTCTTC. Protein product: CASSQGRLAGNEQFF.

The V and J genes are TRBV28 and TRBJ2-7; 9 bases are shared with TRBD1. The CDR3 is 15 residues long. Germline assignment: CDR1 MDHEN and CDR2 SYDVKM. Trimming at V came to 7 bases and at J to 2 bases, leaving 9 bases not matched to a gene. DNA of the CDR3: TGTGCCAGCACCACACAGGGACAGGGTCCCTACGAGCAGTACTTC. Translation gives CASTTQGQGPYEQYF.

The chain combines TRBV5-1 with TRBJ2-1; the match to TRBD2 covers 9 bases. Per germline, CDR1 SGHRS and CDR2 YFSETQ. V lost 4 bases, J lost 4 bases, and 12 bases stayed unmatched. This CDR3 contains 17 residues. CDR3 coding DNA: TGCGCCAGCAGCACTCGGACTAGCGCCACCGATTACAATGAGCAGTTCTTC. Residues: CASSTRTSATDYNEQFF.

This clone has a handful of counts. The chain links TRBV29-1 to TRBJ2-1; perhaps TRBD1 as D (6 bases). Germline loops: CDR1 SQVTM, CDR2 ANQGSEA. The CDR3 loop spans 14 amino acids. With 4 bases removed from V and 3 bases from J, the gap between germline ends came to 13 bases. The CDR3 DNA reads TGCAGCGTTGTGCGGTCAGGGGTCTACAATGAGCAGTTCTTC. This sequence encodes CSVVRSGVYNEQFF.

This clone is labeled as medium-sized. This chain joins TRBV5-1 and TRBJ1-2; D is ambiguous. This CDR3 comprises 12 residues. Trimming shortened V by 1 base and J by 8 bases, and 9 bases separated the two germline ends. Germline V CDR1 and CDR2: SGHRS, YFSETQ. The CDR3 nucleotides read TGCGCCAGCAGCTTGTCCGGGGAAGGCTACACCTTC. It encodes CASSLSGEGYTF. The full variable domain, with the rest looked up from reference TRBV5-1 and TRBJ1-2, is KAGVTQTPRYLIKTRGQQVTLSCSPISGHRSVSWYQQTPGQGLQFLFEYFSETQRNKGNFPGRFSGRQFSNSRSEMNVSTLELGDSALYLCASSLSGEGYTFGSGTRLTVV.

The chain carries TRBV4-3 and TRBJ2-1; 10 bases fit TRBD2. The CDR3 consists of 19 residues. The trim removed 0 bases at V and 9 bases at J, leaving 17 bases unmatched. Germline V CDR1 and CDR2: LGHNA, YSLEER. The CDR3 DNA follows: TGCGCCAGCAGCCAAGATCATATGCTAGCGGGGGCCCCCGGTCGTGAGCAGTTCTTC. Its protein is CASSQDHMLAGAPGREQFF.

This rearrangement joins TRBV10-3 to TRBJ1-2, with 7 bases fitting TRBD1. The germline V gene has CDR1 ENHRY and CDR2 SYGVKD. With 8 bases clipped from V and 3 bases from J, the junction kept 6 bases outside the gene matches. This CDR3 comprises 13 residues. CDR3 region: CAIRTDRHYGYTF. CDR3 nucleotides: TGTGCCATCCGAACGGACAGGCACTATGGCTACACCTTC.

The chain combines TRBV18 with TRBJ1-2, with 8 bases fitting TRBD1. The V gene end was trimmed by 3 bases and the J gene end by 4 bases; junction bases not matched to a gene: 7. Germline assignment: CDR1 KGHSH and CDR2 LQKENI. CDR3 length equals 15 residues. The CDR3 DNA is TGTGCCAGCTCACCCGACAGGGGTACGAGCTATGGCTACACCTTC. Protein sequence: CASSPDRGTSYGYTF.

The sample holds a few counts of this clone. The chain uses TRBV29-1 and TRBJ2-4; 8 bases agree with TRBD1. CDR1 and CDR2 (germline): SQVTM, ANQGSEA. Germline trimming cut 7 bases from V and 6 bases from J; bases unmatched to any gene: 11. The CDR3 extends over 14 amino acids. The CDR3 loop reads CSARNDRGGNIQYF. CDR3 sequence (DNA): TGCAGCGCCCGCAACGACAGGGGAGGAAACATTCAGTACTTC.

This clone is a singleton in its sample. The chain carries TRBV18 and TRBJ1-3; weak D call: TRBD1 (5 bases). The ends were cut back, 3 bases at V and 0 bases at J, with 12 bases in the middle. Per the germline V gene, CDR1 is KGHSH and CDR2 is LQKENI. The CDR3 runs to 16 residues. The CDR3 DNA sequence: TGTGCCAGCTCACCTCCGGGACTTGGCTCTGGAAACACCATATATTTT. Amino acid sequence: CASSPPGLGSGNTIYF.

This clone was counted a few times. This sequence joins TRBV7-2 and TRBJ2-3, with TRBD2 matching over 8 bases. The CDR3 is 13 amino acids. Germline CDR1 is SGHTA and CDR2 is FQGNSA. CDR3 sequence reads: CASERGHTDTQYF. CDR3 bases: TGTGCATCGGAGCGGGGGCACACAGATACGCAGTATTTT.

The rearrangement uses TRBV10-1 and TRBJ2-5; no clear D gene. Germline CDR1 and CDR2: WNHNN and SYGVQD (reference sequence). Trimming left V 2 bases short and J 6 bases short, with 7 bases between. This CDR3 contains 12 residues. The CDR3 DNA reads as TGCGCCAGCAGTGAGGGGGTCAAGACCCAGTACTTC. Its protein product is CASSEGVKTQYF.

The chain couples TRBV11-2 to TRBJ2-3; D is undetermined. The ends were cut back, 5 bases at V and 2 bases at J, with 11 bases in the middle. The length of the CDR3 is 14 residues. The germline V gene encodes CDR1 SGHAT and CDR2 FQNNGV. CDR3 protein: CASSGREYTDTQYF. CDR3 DNA: TGTGCCAGCAGCGGGCGAGAGTACACAGATACGCAGTATTTT. The variable domain in full, with the rest retrieved from reference TRBV11-2 and TRBJ2-3, is EAGVAQSPRYKIIEKRQSVAFWCNPISGHATLYWYQQILGQGPKLLIQFQNNGVVDDSQLPKDRFSAERLKGVDSTLKIQPAKLEDSAVYLCASSGREYTDTQYFGPGTRLTVL.

The chain's CDR3 is CASSLAPGLAGLYEQYF. The CDR3 DNA reads TGTGCCAGCAGCTTAGCGCCGGGACTAGCGGGGTTATACGAGCAGTACTTC. The gene calls are TRBV7-2 and TRBJ2-7; 13 nucleotides match TRBD2. CDR1 is SGHTA and CDR2 is FQGNSA in the germline V gene. V dropped 0 bases and J dropped 4; count of bases not matched to a gene: 6. This CDR3 region has 17 residues.

This clone came up a few times. The rearrangement joins TRBV5-1 to TRBJ2-3; 14 nucleotides agree with TRBD2. Germline V lookup: CDR1 SGHRS, CDR2 YFSETQ. CDR3 length: 15 residues. The V gene end was trimmed by 5 bases and the J gene end by 1 base; junction bases not matched to a gene: 0. The CDR3: CASRGLAGGTDTQYF. The CDR3 coding sequence is TGCGCCAGCAGGGGACTAGCGGGAGGCACAGATACGCAGTATTTT.

The CDR3 loop is CASSLRKGSSGANVLTF. CDR3 DNA sequence: TGTGCCAGCAGCCTACGAAAGGGGAGCTCTGGGGCCAACGTCCTGACTTTC. This sequence joins TRBV27 and TRBJ2-6; D could derive from TRBD1 or TRBD2 (5 bases each). The CDR3 loop spans 17 amino acids. Trimming removed 6 bases from V and 0 bases from J, with 15 bases in between. Germline lookup yields CDR1 MNHEY and CDR2 SMNVEV (reference sequence).